A selection of T cell receptor beta chains follows, all from one sample in a study of T-cell memory formation after mild COVID-19. TCRdb used MiXCR to reprocess the 5' RACE reads, holding one entry per CDR3 protein. The sample has 300,000 to 350,000 distinct CDR3 sequences; 15% to 20% are singletons. What was sequenced was PBMCs or a T cell subset sorted from them (not recorded which). These receptor sequences come from a man aged 18 to 29 who had mild COVID-19 (a few samples of this study predate the infection). Cell type and time point are not known. CDR3s include the opening cysteine and the closing phenylalanine or tryptophan. A D gene is named only where the DNA matches it firmly. Clone size, where shown, is once, few, many, or a class for clones that have expanded.

d_gene	v_gene	abundance	j_gene	CDR3nt	CDR3aa
.	TRBV18	few	TRBJ2-1	TGTGCCAGCTCACCCCGGACGAATTCCTACAATGAGCAGTTCTTC	CASSPRTNSYNEQFF
.	TRBV5-6	few	TRBJ2-7	TGTGCCAGCAGCGCCGCCGGATACGAGCAGTACTTC	CASSAAGYEQYF
.	TRBV5-1	few	TRBJ1-4	TGCGCCAGCAGCTTGAATAGGAGGACTAATGAAAAACTGTTTTTT	CASSLNRRTNEKLFF
.	TRBV20-1	.	TRBJ1-1	TGCAGTGCTAGAGACCGGGACTATACTTTCTTT	CSARDRDYTFF
.	TRBV4-1	.	TRBJ1-4	TGCGCCAGCAGCCAAGAGGGGGCAACTAATGAAAAACTGTTTTTT	CASSQEGATNEKLFF
.	TRBV4-1	few	TRBJ1-4	TGCGCCAGCAGCCAAGGCGGGGAAAAACTGTTTTTT	CASSQGGEKLFF
TRBD1	TRBV5-1	.	TRBJ2-2	TGCGCCAGCAGCTCTCCAGGGGGCACGGACACCGGGGAGCTGTTTTTT	CASSSPGGTDTGELFF
TRBD2	TRBV10-3	few	TRBJ2-3	TGTGCCATCAGTGGGACTAGCGGGTCATACACAGATACGCAGTATTTT	CAISGTSGSYTDTQYF
TRBD1	TRBV4-3	.	TRBJ2-7	TGCGCCAGCAGCCCGAGCCGGGACAGGGGAACCTACGAGCAGTACTTC	CASSPSRDRGTYEQYF
TRBD1	TRBV2	.	TRBJ2-2	TGTGCCAGCAGTTGGACAGGGAACACCGGGGAGCTGTTTTTT	CASSWTGNTGELFF
.	TRBV2	.	TRBJ1-2	TGTGCCAGCAGTGAACGGCAGATGTACTATGGCTACACCTTC	CASSERQMYYGYTF
.	TRBV7-9	few	TRBJ2-3	TGTGCCAGCAGGGCAACCCCAGATACGCAGTATTTT	CASRATPDTQYF
TRBD1	TRBV9	.	TRBJ1-1	TGTGCCAGCAGCCCCCGGACAGGGGGCAGTACTGAAGCTTTCTTT	CASSPRTGGSTEAFF
.	TRBV7-2	many	TRBJ1-2	TGTGCCAGCAGCTTGGTAGGGTATGGCTACACCTTC	CASSLVGYGYTF
TRBD1	TRBV7-6	.	TRBJ2-7	TGTGCCAGCAGCTTGGACCGGGACAGGGTCTACGAGCAGTACTTC	CASSLDRDRVYEQYF
.	TRBV20-1	.	TRBJ2-3	TGCAGTGCTAGAGACCCCTGGCGGACAGATACGCAGTATTTT	CSARDPWRTDTQYF
TRBD2	TRBV27	few	TRBJ2-1	TGTGCCAGCACTTCTACGAGCGGGGGGCACAATGAGCAGTTCTTC	CASTSTSGGHNEQFF
.	TRBV5-1	few	TRBJ2-6	TGCGCCAGCAGCTTGGGACCCATCAGAGTCGCGGCCTCTGGGGCCAACGTCCTGACTTTC	CASSLGPIRVAASGANVLTF
.	TRBV3-1	few	TRBJ2-1	TGTGCCAGCAGCCACTCAAGTATCGGACCCTCCTACAATGAGCAGTTCTTC	CASSHSSIGPSYNEQFF